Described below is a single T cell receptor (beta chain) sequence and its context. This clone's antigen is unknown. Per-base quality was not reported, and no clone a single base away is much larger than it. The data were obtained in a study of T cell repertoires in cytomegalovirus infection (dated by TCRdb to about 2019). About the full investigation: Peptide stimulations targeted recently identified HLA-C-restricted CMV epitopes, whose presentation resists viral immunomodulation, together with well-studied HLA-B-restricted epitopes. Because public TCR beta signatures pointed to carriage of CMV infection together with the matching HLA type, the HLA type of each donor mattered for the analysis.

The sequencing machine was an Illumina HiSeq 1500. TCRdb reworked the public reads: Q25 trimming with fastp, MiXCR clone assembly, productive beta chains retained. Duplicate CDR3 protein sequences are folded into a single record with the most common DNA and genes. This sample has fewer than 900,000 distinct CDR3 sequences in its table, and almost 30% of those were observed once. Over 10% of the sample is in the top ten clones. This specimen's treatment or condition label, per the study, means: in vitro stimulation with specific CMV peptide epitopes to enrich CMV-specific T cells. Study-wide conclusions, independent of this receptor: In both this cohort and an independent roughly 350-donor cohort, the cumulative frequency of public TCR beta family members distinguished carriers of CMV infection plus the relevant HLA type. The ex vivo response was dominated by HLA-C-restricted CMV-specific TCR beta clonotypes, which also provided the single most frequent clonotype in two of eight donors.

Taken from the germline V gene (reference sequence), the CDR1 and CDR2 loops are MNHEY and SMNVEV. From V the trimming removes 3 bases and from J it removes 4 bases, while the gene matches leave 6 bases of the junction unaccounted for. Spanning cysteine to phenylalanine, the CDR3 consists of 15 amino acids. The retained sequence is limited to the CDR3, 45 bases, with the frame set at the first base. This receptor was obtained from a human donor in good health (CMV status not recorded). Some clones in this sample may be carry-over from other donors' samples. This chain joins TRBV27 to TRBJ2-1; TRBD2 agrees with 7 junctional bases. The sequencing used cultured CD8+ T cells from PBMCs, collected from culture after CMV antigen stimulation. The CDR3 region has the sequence CASSFTASGYNEQFF. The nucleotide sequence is TGTGCCAGCAGTTTTACGGCTAGCGGATACAATGAGCAGTTCTTC.